Shown below are 23 T cell receptor beta chains from a single sample sequenced in a study of low-dose radiotherapy and immunotherapy resistance in tumors. TRAV- and TRBV-specific primers, spanning alpha and beta chains, primed first-strand cDNA. TCRs were put through 20 PCR cycles of amplification with Phusion. A constant-region primer and the V-primer adapter served as the primer pair. A single record per CDR3 protein comes from TCRdb applying MiXCR to the reads. In the table there are about 30,000 distinct CDR3 sequences, approximately 49% of which are singletons. Documented time point: after trial treatment. Treatment here: LDRT plus nivolumab, ipilimumab, low-dose cyclophosphamide and aspirin (RACIN trial). Sequenced material: PBMCs, taken after low-dose radiotherapy plus immunotherapy. Every receptor here comes from a male donor with gallbladder cancer.

J is TRBJ2-3 and V is TRBV2, with 9 bases lining up with TRBD2. The ends lost 2 bases at V and 2 bases at J; junction bases unmatched: 5. Germline CDR1 reads SNHLY; CDR2 reads FYNNEI. The CDR3 extends over 16 amino acids. This CDR3 is CASSESSGGYTDTQYF. The CDR3 DNA is TGTGCCAGCAGTGAAAGTAGCGGGGGATACACAGATACGCAGTATTTT.

This clonotype was detected many times. The chain uses TRBV9 and TRBJ2-2; D not resolved. V shed 0 bases and J shed 1 base, with 7 bases lying between them. Germline loops: CDR1 SGDLS, CDR2 YYNGEE. CDR3 length equals 15 residues. For the CDR3, the DNA is TGTGCCAGCAGCGTAGTATATGGGAACACCGGGGAGCTGTTTTTT. Amino acid sequence: CASSVVYGNTGELFF.

The chain joins TRBV10-3 to TRBJ2-2; possibly TRBD1 for D (5 bases). The CDR3 has 17 residues. From germline, CDR1 is ENHRY and CDR2 SYGVKD. Trimming took off 6 bases at V and 6 bases at J, with 23 bases between the two ends. In nucleotides, the CDR3 is TGTGCCATCAGCTTAACAGGTGTTGGCATGGCGTCCGGGGAGCTGTTTTTT. Protein: CAISLTGVGMASGELFF.

This clonotype has at least ten counts. The chain employs TRBV14 and TRBJ1-1; 9 bases match TRBD1. The CDR3 extends over 15 amino acids. J gave up 5 bases and V 5 bases, and 9 bases lay outside the gene matches. In germline, CDR1 is SGHDN, CDR2 FVKESK. DNA of the CDR3: TGTGCCAGCAGCAGTTGGACAGGGGAGGTGACTGAAGCTTTCTTT. Translation: CASSSWTGEVTEAFF. The whole variable domain, remainder taken from reference TRBV14 and TRBJ1-1, is EAGVTQFPSHSVIEKGQTVTLRCDPISGHDNLYWYRRVMGKEIKFLLHFVKESKQDESGMPNNRFLAERTGGTYSTLKVQPAELEDSGVYFCASSSWTGEVTEAFFGQGTRLTVV.

The chain couples TRBV28 to TRBJ2-3, with D tentatively TRBD1 (6 bases). This CDR3 comprises 17 residues. Germline CDR1 reads MDHEN; CDR2 reads SYDVKM. V was trimmed by 4 bases and J by 1 base, leaving 18 bases between them. For the CDR3, the DNA is TGTGCCAGCAGTTCGCGTCCGCTCCGGACAGGCACAGATACGCAGTATTTT. It translates to CASSSRPLRTGTDTQYF.

The chain carries TRBV13 and TRBJ1-2; D remains ambiguous. CDR1 and CDR2 (germline): PRHDT, FYEKMQ (reference sequence). V lost 8 bases and J lost 1, with 14 bases in between. This CDR3 has 14 residues. This chain's CDR3 is CASFLRQVNYGYTF. The CDR3 DNA sequence: TGTGCCAGCTTCCTTAGGCAGGTTAACTATGGCTACACCTTC.

The rearrangement joins TRBV7-9 to TRBJ1-4; 7 nucleotides agree with TRBD1. The V gene's germline CDR1 is SEHNR and CDR2 FQNEAQ (reference sequence). This CDR3 has 18 amino acids. J gave up 0 bases and V 5 bases, and 12 bases lay outside the gene matches. The CDR3 coding sequence is TGTGCCAGCAGCCGCCGACAGGGACTAGTCACAACTAATGAAAAACTGTTTTTT. Protein sequence: CASSRRQGLVTTNEKLFF.

V usage is TRBV7-2 and J usage is TRBJ2-1; weak D call: TRBD2 (5 bases). From germline, CDR1 is SGHTA and CDR2 FQGNSA. The germline V and J ends were trimmed by 1 base and 13 bases, with 14 bases remaining between them. The CDR3 loop spans 13 amino acids. CDR3 region: CASSLDAGKGQFF. The CDR3, as DNA: TGTGCCAGCAGCTTAGATGCGGGCAAGGGACAGTTCTTC.

Within the sample, this clonotype is medium-sized. The chain has TRBV28 and TRBJ2-2; D is possibly TRBD2 (6 bases). Germline loops: CDR1 MDHEN, CDR2 SYDVKM. The CDR3 has 13 amino acids. V dropped 1 base and J dropped 7 bases, with 7 bases sitting between them. CDR3 amino acids: CASSLSGGGELFF. The CDR3 nucleotides read TGTGCCAGCAGTTTATCCGGGGGCGGGGAGCTGTTTTTT.

Points on this clonotype: This likely came from a read error, as a far larger clone is one base away. The chain links TRBV5-6 to TRBJ2-1; 12 bases agree with TRBD2. The V and J ends lost 1 base and 10 bases, in that order; junction bases with no gene match: 18. The CDR3 contains 19 residues. CDR1 is SGHDT and CDR2 is YYEEEE in the germline V gene. The CDR3 region is CASSLLASGRVGAHYEQFF. Here the CDR3 DNA reads TGTGCCAGCAGCTTGTTGGCTAGCGGGAGGGTCGGGGCCCACTACGAGCAGTTCTTC. Filled out from reference TRBV5-6 and TRBJ2-1, the complete variable domain reads DAGVTQSPTHLIKTRGQQVTLRCSPKSGHDTVSWYQQALGQGPQFIFQYYEEEERQRGNFPDRFSGHQFPNYSSELNVNALLLGDSALYLCASSLLASGRVGAHYEQFFGPGTRLTVL.

This clonotype was seen at least ten times. The gene calls are TRBV7-8 and TRBJ2-5; the D gene is possibly TRBD1 (6 bases). Between the trimmed V and J ends, which lost 2 bases and 1 base, there was a span of 11 bases. The CDR3 covers 15 residues. The germline V gene has CDR1 SGHVS and CDR2 FQNEAQ. CDR3 region: CASSLSDRRQETQYF. CDR3 coding DNA: TGTGCCAGCAGCTTAAGTGACAGGCGCCAAGAGACCCAGTACTTC.

On this clonotype: This likely came from a read error, as a far larger clone is one base away. The chain has TRBV7-3 and TRBJ2-1; a weak D match, TRBD2 (7 bases). CDR1 is SGHTA, CDR2 FQGTGA, per germline. The CDR3 consists of 16 residues. This CDR3 is CASSARGGGRLNEQFF. CDR3 in DNA: TGCGCCAGCAGCGCCCGAGGGGGAGGGCGGTTGAATGAGCAGTTCTTC.

The rearrangement joins TRBV18 to TRBJ2-5; the match to TRBD1 covers 7 bases. The germline V gene has CDR1 KGHSH and CDR2 LQKENI. The CDR3 sequence is 17 residues long. The junction had 15 bases not matched to a gene; V was cut back by 3 bases and J by 5 bases. The CDR3 region has the DNA TGTGCCAGCTCACCCTCCCCTTTTCGACAGGGCGGGGAGACCCAGTACTTC. This gives the protein CASSPSPFRQGGETQYF.

By sample fraction, this clonotype is medium-sized. J is TRBJ1-4 and V is TRBV29-1; D not resolved. The CDR3 has 12 amino acids. The V end lost 6 bases, the J end lost 5 bases, and 10 bases lay between the germline ends. Per the germline V gene, CDR1 is SQVTM and CDR2 is ANQGSEA. The CDR3, as DNA: TGCAGCGTGGGATGGGAGAATGAAAAACTGTTTTTT. Translating gives CSVGWENEKLFF.

This clonotype was recorded at least ten times. The genes are TRBV7-9 and TRBJ2-7, with TRBD1 matching over 9 bases. Germline CDR1 is SEHNR and CDR2 is FQNEAQ (reference sequence). J was trimmed by 6 bases and V by 4 bases; bases with no gene match: 10. The CDR3 has 15 amino acids. The CDR3 sequence: CASSYTGTGRGEQYF. The CDR3 DNA is TGTGCCAGCAGCTACACCGGGACAGGGAGGGGCGAGCAGTACTTC.

The V call is TRBV30, the J call TRBJ2-3; TRBD2 aligns across 9 bases. CDR1 and CDR2 (germline): GTSNPN, SVGIG (reference sequence). V lost 4 bases, J lost 2 bases, and 4 bases stayed unmatched. The CDR3 contains 14 residues. CDR3 sequence: CAWNQRGVTDTQYF. For the CDR3, the DNA is TGTGCCTGGAACCAGCGGGGGGTCACAGATACGCAGTATTTT.

This clonotype was recorded many times. V usage is TRBV12-3 or TRBV12-4 and J usage is TRBJ2-1; D may be TRBD2 (6 bases). Deletions cut 7 bases from V and 1 base from J, with 8 bases between. The CDR3 consists of 13 residues. In DNA form, the CDR3 reads TGTGCCAGCATGGGGGGTTCCTACAATGAGCAGTTCTTC. Its protein is CASMGGSYNEQFF.

As regards this clonotype: This likely came from a read error, as a far larger clone is one base away. The gene calls are TRBV29-1 and TRBJ2-7; D possibly corresponds to TRBD1 (6 bases). This CDR3 region has 13 residues. Trimming removed 5 bases at V and 7 bases at J, with 18 bases between. Germline-derived CDR1 and CDR2 are SQVTM and ANQGSEA. The CDR3 nucleotides read TGCAGCGTTCAGGGGTTAACCTACAATGAGCAGTACTTC. The encoded protein is CSVQGLTYNEQYF.

This clonotype came up many times. The chain uses TRBV28 and TRBJ2-1; D is uncertain. Per germline, CDR1 MDHEN and CDR2 SYDVKM. CDR3 length: 18 residues. V was shortened by 6 bases and J by 5 bases, with 26 bases between the two germline ends. CDR3 in amino acids: CASREISLWWRKNNEQFF. Written as DNA, the CDR3 is TGTGCCAGCAGAGAAATCTCCCTGTGGTGGCGTAAAAACAATGAGCAGTTCTTC. Complete variable domain (other parts from reference TRBV28 and TRBJ2-1): DVKVTQSSRYLVKRTGEKVFLECVQDMDHENMFWYRQDPGLGLRLIYFSYDVKMKEKGDIPEGYSVSREKKERFSLILESASTNQTSMYLCASREISLWWRKNNEQFFGPGTRLTVL.

This clonotype was observed once. The chain joins TRBV5-1 to TRBJ2-7; the D call may be TRBD1 or TRBD2 (5 bases each). The CDR3 has 15 amino acids. The germline CDR1 and CDR2 sequences are SGHRS and YFSETQ. The V gene lost 4 bases and the J gene lost 2 bases, with 16 bases spanning the gap. In nucleotides, the CDR3 is TGCGCCAGCAGCGAGTCCGGGACGGCTACCTACGAGCAGTACTTC. Translating it yields CASSESGTATYEQYF.

The J gene is TRBJ1-5, the V gene TRBV20-1; D is possibly TRBD1 (5 bases). Germline-derived CDR1 and CDR2 are DFQATT and SNEGSKA (reference sequence). V lost 1 base to trimming and J lost 5 bases, with 9 bases between them. CDR3 length: 13 amino acids. CDR3 nucleotide sequence: TGCAGTGCTAGAGTTGGCAGGGATCAGCCCCAGCATTTT. Translating gives CSARVGRDQPQHF.

This clonotype occurred many times. The genes are TRBV19 and TRBJ2-1; 10 bases align to TRBD1. V lost 2 bases and J lost 9; bases outside the gene matches: 7. The CDR3 is 15 residues long. Germline CDR1 is LNHDA and CDR2 is SQIVND (reference sequence). The CDR3 sequence: CASSIRRQGAGEQFF. The CDR3 region has the DNA TGTGCCAGTAGTATAAGGAGACAGGGGGCAGGTGAGCAGTTCTTC.

This clonotype showed up just a few times. The rearrangement links TRBV12-3 or TRBV12-4 to TRBJ2-4; no firm D call. This CDR3 contains 15 residues. V lost 6 bases and J 0 bases, leaving 12 bases between the germline ends. The CDR3 here is CASSPRTLAKNIQYF. CDR3 DNA sequence: TGTGCCAGCAGCCCTCGTACCTTAGCCAAAAACATTCAGTACTTC.